The clone carrying this T cell receptor (beta chain) has at least ten counts. The antigen remains undetermined. The sample belongs to a study of CD8 T cells in ankylosing spondylitis. Study-wide findings and caveats: The study looked at matched synovial fluid samples from ankylosing spondylitis patients. Disease-linked clones were reported to be significantly enriched there.

The V gene's germline CDR1 is SGHTS and CDR2 YDEGEE. This CDR3 is 16 amino acids long. Trimming at V came to 3 bases and at J to 4 bases, leaving 6 bases not matched to a gene. MiXCR, run by TCRdb on the 5' RACE reads, gives a single entry per CDR3 protein. The sample consists of 200,000 to 250,000 distinct CDR3 sequences, approximately 10% of them appearing once. Sequenced: blood, either unsorted or a sorted T cell fraction (not recorded which). The clonotype originates from a male donor with ankylosing spondylitis or in good health (not recorded which). This chain links TRBV5-8 with TRBJ2-1; 11 bases agree with TRBD1. The CDR3 region has the DNA TGTGCCAGCAGCTGGAGGACAGGGGGCTTTTACAATGAGCAGTTCTTC. Translated: CASSWRTGGFYNEQFF.